The 12 T cell receptor beta chains reported below all come from one sample, sequenced in a study of blood T cells in healthy people across ages. Next came a second PCR, run for about 7 to 12 cycles, which used a sample-barcoded 5' primer along with a J-beta primer mix. TCRdb reprocessed the 5' RACE reads with MiXCR, giving one entry per CDR3 protein. The repertoire holds 700,000 to 800,000 distinct CDR3 sequences, with 35% to 45% as singletons. Sequencing was performed on blood. These receptors were collected from an older woman in good health.

The chain couples TRBV7-2 to TRBJ2-7; D could derive from TRBD1 or TRBD2 (6 bases each). There are 16 residues in the CDR3. Trimming removed 5 bases at V and 7 bases at J, with 24 bases between. Germline V lookup: CDR1 SGHTA, CDR2 FQGNSA. CDR3 protein: CASSELRGRTANEQYF. The CDR3 DNA sequence: TGTGCCAGCAGCGAACTTCGGGGGAGGACAGCCAATGAGCAGTACTTC.

This clonotype was counted only a few times. The V call is TRBV7-8, the J call TRBJ1-4; no reliable D call. CDR1 is SGHVS, CDR2 FQNEAQ, per germline. This CDR3 region has 13 residues. Trimming stripped 0 bases from V and 8 bases from J, with 7 bases between. The CDR3, as DNA: TGTGCCAGCAGCTTAGCACACGGGGAAAAACTGTTTTTT. It yields the protein CASSLAHGEKLFF.

For the CDR3, the DNA is TGTGCCAGCAGTTACGCGAAACAGGGTACAGGTGGCTACACCTTC. Amino acids: CASSYAKQGTGGYTF. The chain links TRBV6-5 to TRBJ1-2, with a possible D match to TRBD1 (6 bases). The CDR3 sequence is 15 residues long. Germline V lookup: CDR1 MNHEY, CDR2 SVGAGI. The V end lost 2 bases, the J end lost 7 bases, and 17 bases lay between the germline ends.

This clonotype was seen a few times. The rearrangement joins TRBV7-2 to TRBJ1-2, with 12 bases that match TRBD1. CDR1 is SGHTA, CDR2 FQGNSA, per germline. The trim removed 10 bases at V and 4 bases at J, leaving 10 bases unmatched. CDR3 length: 15 residues. The CDR3 sequence: CATRGGQGARYGYTF. The CDR3 DNA is TGTGCCACGAGGGGGGGACAGGGGGCGCGCTATGGCTACACCTTC.

The chain couples TRBV7-9 to TRBJ2-5, with 10 bases fitting TRBD2. Unmatched junction bases numbered 11, after V lost 5 bases and J lost 5 bases. This CDR3 spans 16 amino acids. In germline, CDR1 is SEHNR, CDR2 FQNEAQ (reference sequence). The CDR3, as DNA: TGTGCCAGCAGCCTTGAGGCTAGCGGGAGTGGGGAGACCCAGTACTTC. It yields the protein CASSLEASGSGETQYF.

As concerns this clonotype: This may stem from a read error, because a much larger clone lies one nucleotide away. The V call is TRBV7-2, the J call TRBJ2-1; tentatively, D is TRBD1 (7 bases). V was trimmed by 4 bases and J by 13 bases, leaving 20 bases between them. This CDR3 comprises 14 residues. CDR1 SGHTA and CDR2 FQGNSA come from the germline V gene. DNA for the CDR3: TGTGCCAGCAGCTCGACAGGGACGGAGGGGACCCAGTTCTTC. It translates to CASSSTGTEGTQFF.

The chain couples TRBV18 to TRBJ1-2; a weak D match, TRBD1 (6 bases). CDR3 length equals 14 residues. The germline gives CDR1 KGHSH, CDR2 LQKENI. V lost 6 bases to trimming and J lost 5 bases, with 16 bases between them. The CDR3 sequence is CASSPRTETYGYTF. The CDR3 DNA reads as TGTGCCAGCTCTCCTAGGACAGAGACATATGGCTACACCTTC.

The chain recombines TRBV7-8 with TRBJ1-1; 7 bases match TRBD1. This CDR3 has 13 residues. Trimming at V came to 1 base and at J to 10 bases, leaving 6 bases not matched to a gene. CDR1 and CDR2 (germline): SGHVS, FQNEAQ. The CDR3, as DNA: TGTGCCAGCAGCTTAGAACAGGGGAAGGGAGCTTTCTTT. Protein product: CASSLEQGKGAFF.

In its sample, this clonotype was seen a few times. V is TRBV9 and J is TRBJ2-7; D is possibly TRBD2 (6 bases). The CDR3 is 14 residues long. The germline CDR1 and CDR2 sequences are SGDLS and YYNGEE. Trimming removed 3 bases from V and 1 base from J, with 11 bases in between. The CDR3: CASSGRDLSYEQYF. In DNA form, the CDR3 reads TGTGCCAGCAGCGGCCGGGACTTATCCTACGAGCAGTACTTC.

The chain carries TRBV6-5 and TRBJ2-3, with D hard to call. Deletions cut 0 bases from V and 2 bases from J, with 6 bases between. Germline CDR1 reads MNHEY; CDR2 reads SVGAGI. The length of the CDR3 is 14 residues. In DNA, the CDR3 is TGTGCCAGCAGTTACTCGGGCTTCACAGATACGCAGTATTTT. Its protein product is CASSYSGFTDTQYF.

The CDR3 DNA follows: TGCAGCGTTGTTGCAGGGGGTAACGAGCAGTACTTC. Translated: CSVVAGGNEQYF. The gene calls are TRBV29-1 and TRBJ2-7; TRBD1 matches at 7 bases. Germline V gene lookup returns CDR1 SQVTM and CDR2 ANQGSEA. The CDR3 spans 12 residues. J was trimmed by 5 bases and V by 4 bases; bases with no gene match: 5.

The chain has TRBV5-6 and TRBJ1-1; 8 bases line up with TRBD1. The CDR3 loop spans 15 amino acids. V gave up 2 bases and J gave up 4 bases; unmatched junction bases: 7. CDR1 is SGHDT and CDR2 is YYEEEE in the germline V gene. Written as DNA, the CDR3 is TGTGCCAGCAGCTTTAGGCAAACAGGGGGCACTGAAGCTTTCTTT. Protein: CASSFRQTGGTEAFF.